This T cell receptor beta chain came from a study of shared clonotypes between healthy human individuals. All donors qualified as healthy HIV-negative adults and had experienced no recent acute infections or vaccinations. This clone was seen only once. Its antigen is not known. General study findings and limits: Sample collection involved blood only; tissue repertoires are likely different.

Researchers ran the assay at a deep level. In the source study's methods: With immunoSEQ giving junction-only sequences and no quality scores, filtering differed. Clones were read by immunoSEQ multiplex PCR, and TCRdb kept only the in-frame ones, dropping some. The D gene and trimming were derived from the DNA, and the V and J assignments and clone size from that table. The sample has approximately 500,000 clones; 79% are singletons. Germline CDR1 reads MGHRA; CDR2 reads YSYEKL. This CDR3 comprises 16 residues. J was trimmed by 6 bases and V by 1 base; bases with no gene match: 10. The chain uses TRBV4-1 and TRBJ1-2; TRBD1 aligns across 8 bases. Sequenced material: PBMCs. This receptor was obtained from a woman aged 35 to 49 in good health. Some clones in this sample may be carry-over from other donors' samples. The DNA of the CDR3 is TGCGCCAGCAGCCAAGGGCAGGGGGCGCCCCTGAATGGCTACACCTTC. Its translation: CASSQGQGAPLNGYTF.